Listed here is a single T cell receptor beta chain. The antigen is not known. The record originates from a study of radiotherapy plus CTLA-4 blockade in lung cancer. Study summary: Objective responses were observed in about a sixth of patients, and disease control was achieved by over 30%.

People whose metastatic non-small-cell lung cancer was chemo-refractory got focal radiation along with CTLA-4 blockade by ipilimumab. Some clones are missing from TCRdb's copy, which holds only in-frame ones; the method was immunoSEQ multiplex PCR. The data show 80,000 to 100,000 clones, 88% seen once. Whole-study findings and limits: After radiotherapy and ipilimumab, tumor-derived clones expanded in peripheral blood. Interferon-beta, together with early blood T cell clone dynamics, reportedly best predicted response.

This TCR came from a human donor with non-small cell lung cancer that progressed on radiotherapy plus ipilimumab. This specimen consisted of peripheral blood, obtained from a patient treated with radiotherapy plus ipilimumab.

As DNA, the CDR3 is TGCAGCGTGAGATGGGGGGAGACCCAGTACTTC. Amino acids: CSVRWGETQYF. The chain is built from TRBV29-1 and TRBJ2-5, with D perhaps assigned TRBD1 or TRBD2 (5 bases each). Germline V lookup: CDR1 SQVTM, CDR2 ANQGSEA. Trimming removed 6 bases at V and 5 bases at J, with 10 bases between. CDR3 length: 11 residues.